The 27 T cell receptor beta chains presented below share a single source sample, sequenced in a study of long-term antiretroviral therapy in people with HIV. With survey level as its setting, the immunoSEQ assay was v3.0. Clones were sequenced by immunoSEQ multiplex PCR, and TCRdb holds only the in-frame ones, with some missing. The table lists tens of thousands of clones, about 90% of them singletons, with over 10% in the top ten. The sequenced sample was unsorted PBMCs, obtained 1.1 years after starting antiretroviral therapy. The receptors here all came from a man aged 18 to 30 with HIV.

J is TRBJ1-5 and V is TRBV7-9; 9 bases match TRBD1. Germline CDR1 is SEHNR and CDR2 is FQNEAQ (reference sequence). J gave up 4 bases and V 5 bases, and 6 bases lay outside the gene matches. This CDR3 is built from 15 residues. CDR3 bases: TGTGCCAGCAGCGCGGGGACAGGGCTTAATCAGCCCCAGCATTTT. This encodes CASSAGTGLNQPQHF. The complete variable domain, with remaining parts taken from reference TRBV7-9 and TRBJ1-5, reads DTGVSQNPRHKITKRGQNVTFRCDPISEHNRLYWYRQTLGQGPEFLTYFQNEAQLEKSRLLSDRFSAERPKGSFSTLEIQRTEQGDSAMYLCASSAGTGLNQPQHFGDGTRLSIL.

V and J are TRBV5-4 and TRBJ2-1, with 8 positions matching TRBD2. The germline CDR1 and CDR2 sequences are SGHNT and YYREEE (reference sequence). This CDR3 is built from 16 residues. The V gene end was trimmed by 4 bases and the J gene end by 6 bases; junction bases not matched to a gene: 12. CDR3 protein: CASSPGGEKGGNEQFF. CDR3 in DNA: TGTGCCAGCAGCCCGGGGGGGGAGAAAGGTGGCAATGAGCAGTTCTTC.

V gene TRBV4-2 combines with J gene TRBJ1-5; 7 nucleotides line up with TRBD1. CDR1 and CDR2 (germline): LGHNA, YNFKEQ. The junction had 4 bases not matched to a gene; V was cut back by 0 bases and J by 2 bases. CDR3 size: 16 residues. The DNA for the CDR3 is TGTGCCAGCAGCCAAGACAGGGGGGGAGGCAATCAGCCCCAGCATTTT. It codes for CASSQDRGGGNQPQHF.

CDR3 sequence (DNA): TGTGCCAGTAGTATAGCCTCGAGAGGGGGGGAGCTGTTTTTT. Protein product: CASSIASRGGELFF. The chain carries TRBV19 and TRBJ2-2; tentative D call: TRBD2 (5 bases). Germline V lookup: CDR1 LNHDA, CDR2 SQIVND (reference sequence). V dropped 1 base and J dropped 8 bases, with 11 bases sitting between them. The CDR3 covers 14 residues.

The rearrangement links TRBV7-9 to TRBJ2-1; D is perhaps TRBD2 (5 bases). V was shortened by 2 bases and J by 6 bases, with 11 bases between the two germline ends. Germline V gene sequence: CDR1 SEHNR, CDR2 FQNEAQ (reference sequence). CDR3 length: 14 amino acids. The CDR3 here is CASSLLLVGNEQFF. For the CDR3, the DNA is TGTGCCAGCAGCTTACTACTAGTGGGCAATGAGCAGTTCTTC.

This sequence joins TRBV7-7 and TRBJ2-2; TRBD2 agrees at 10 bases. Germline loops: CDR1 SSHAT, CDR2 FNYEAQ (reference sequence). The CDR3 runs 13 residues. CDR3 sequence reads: CASGLAGAGELFF. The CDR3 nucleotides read TGTGCTAGCGGCCTAGCGGGAGCCGGGGAGCTGTTTTTT.

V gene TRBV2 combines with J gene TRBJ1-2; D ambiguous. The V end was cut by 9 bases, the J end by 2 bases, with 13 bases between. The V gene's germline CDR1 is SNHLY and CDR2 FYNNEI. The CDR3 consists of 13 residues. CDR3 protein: CASMVVPNYGYTF. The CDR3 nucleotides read TGTGCCAGTATGGTAGTACCGAACTATGGCTACACCTTC.

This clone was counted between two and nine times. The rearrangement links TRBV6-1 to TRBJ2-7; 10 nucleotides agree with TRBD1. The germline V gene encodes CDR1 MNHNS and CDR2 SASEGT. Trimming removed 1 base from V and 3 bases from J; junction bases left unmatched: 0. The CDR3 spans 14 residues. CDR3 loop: CASSEGTGGYEQYF. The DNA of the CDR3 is TGTGCCAGCAGTGAAGGGACAGGGGGCTACGAGCAGTACTTC.

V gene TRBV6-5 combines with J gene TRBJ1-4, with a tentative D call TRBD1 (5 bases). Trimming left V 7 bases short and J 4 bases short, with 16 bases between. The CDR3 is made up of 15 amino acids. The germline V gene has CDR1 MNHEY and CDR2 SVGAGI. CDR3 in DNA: TGTGCCAGCACCCGCGTGGGGGGAGTTAATGAAAAACTGTTTTTT. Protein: CASTRVGGVNEKLFF.

CDR3 amino acids: CASRQHYGVADNTGELFF. CDR3 coding DNA: TGTGCCAGCAGGCAACACTACGGGGTAGCGGACAACACCGGGGAGCTGTTTTTT. The V call is TRBV13, the J call TRBJ2-2; TRBD2 is a possible D gene (6 bases). Germline V CDR1 and CDR2: PRHDT, FYEKMQ (reference sequence). The CDR3 is 18 residues long. Trimming stripped 6 bases from V and 2 bases from J, with 22 bases between.

The DNA of the CDR3 is TGTGCCAGCATGCCGCACAGTTCCTACGAGCAGTACTTC. It yields the protein CASMPHSSYEQYF. The chain uses TRBV2 and TRBJ2-7; D uncertain. V dropped 7 bases and J dropped 1 base, with 11 bases sitting between them. The CDR3 sequence is 13 residues long. CDR1 and CDR2 from the germline V gene are SNHLY and FYNNEI. Full variable domain (outside the CDR3, taken from reference TRBV2 and TRBJ2-7): EPEVTQTPSHQVTQMGQEVILRCVPISNHLYFYWYRQILGQKVEFLVSFYNNEISEKSEIFDDQFSVERPDGSNFTLKIRSTKLEDSAMYFCASMPHSSYEQYFGPGTRLTVT.

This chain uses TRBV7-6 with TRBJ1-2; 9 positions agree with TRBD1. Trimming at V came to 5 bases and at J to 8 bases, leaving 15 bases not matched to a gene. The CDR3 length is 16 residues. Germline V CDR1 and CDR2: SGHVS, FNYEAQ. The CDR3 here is CASSLVRGDRADGYTF. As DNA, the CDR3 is TGTGCCAGCAGCCTAGTGCGCGGGGACAGGGCGGACGGCTACACCTTC.

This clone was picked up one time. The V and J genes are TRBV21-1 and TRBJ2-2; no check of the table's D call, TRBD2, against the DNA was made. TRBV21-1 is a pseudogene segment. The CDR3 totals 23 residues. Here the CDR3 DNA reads TGTGCCAGCAGCCCGATACAGGGAGTTGATTCGGAGACTAGCGGAGGGAACACCGGGGAGCTGTTTTTT. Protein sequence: CASSPIQGVDSETSGGNTGELFF.

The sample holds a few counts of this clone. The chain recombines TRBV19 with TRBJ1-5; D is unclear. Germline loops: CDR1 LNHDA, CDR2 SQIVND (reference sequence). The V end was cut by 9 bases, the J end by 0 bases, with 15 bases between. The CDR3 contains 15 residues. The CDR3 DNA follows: TGTGCCAGCGACCTTGGCCTATATAGCAATCAGCCCCAGCATTTT. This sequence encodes CASDLGLYSNQPQHF.

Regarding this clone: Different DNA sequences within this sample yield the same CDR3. The CDR3 coding sequence is TGTGCCAGCAGTTTAAGGGGACAGGGGCCCGAGCAGTACTTC. Its translation is CASSLRGQGPEQYF. The rearrangement joins TRBV28 to TRBJ2-7; TRBD1 matches 10 bases. The V segment lost 2 bases and the J segment 6 bases; nucleotides outside the gene matches: 4. CDR1 is MDHEN, CDR2 SYDVKM, per germline. The CDR3 consists of 14 residues.

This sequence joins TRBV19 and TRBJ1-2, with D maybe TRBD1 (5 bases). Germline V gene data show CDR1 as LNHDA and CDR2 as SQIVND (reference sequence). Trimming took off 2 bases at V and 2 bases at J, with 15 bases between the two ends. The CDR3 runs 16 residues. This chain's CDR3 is CASSIWQDNENYGYTF. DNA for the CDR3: TGTGCCAGTAGTATATGGCAGGACAACGAAAACTATGGCTACACCTTC.

CDR3 loop: CASSQGSSGNTIYF. Written as DNA, the CDR3 is TGCGCCAGCAGCCAGGGGAGCTCTGGAAACACCATATATTTT. The chain is built from TRBV5-1 and TRBJ1-3; D is possibly TRBD1 (6 bases). The CDR3 spans 14 residues. V dropped 4 bases and J dropped 0 bases, with 8 bases sitting between them. Looked up from germline, CDR1 is SGHRS and CDR2 is YFSETQ.

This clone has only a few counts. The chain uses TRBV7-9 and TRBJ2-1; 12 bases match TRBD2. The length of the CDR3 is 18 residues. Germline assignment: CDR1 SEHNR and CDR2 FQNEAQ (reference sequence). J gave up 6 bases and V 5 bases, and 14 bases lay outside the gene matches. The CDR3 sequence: CASSPSSASGGAFNEQFF. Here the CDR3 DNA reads TGTGCCAGCAGCCCCTCTTCGGCTAGCGGGGGGGCCTTCAATGAGCAGTTCTTC.

The CDR3 protein is CSAGSDTQYF. In DNA form, the CDR3 reads TGCAGTGCTGGTTCAGATACGCAGTATTTT. The chain links TRBV20-1 to TRBJ2-3; D unresolved. CDR1 is DFQATT, CDR2 SNEGSKA, per germline (reference sequence). The CDR3 loop spans 10 amino acids. Trimming stripped 5 bases from V and 4 bases from J, with 4 bases between.

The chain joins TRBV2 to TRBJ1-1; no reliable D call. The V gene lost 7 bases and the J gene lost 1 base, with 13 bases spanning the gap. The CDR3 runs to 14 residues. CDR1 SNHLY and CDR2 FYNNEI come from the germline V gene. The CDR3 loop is CASTKRRENTEAFF. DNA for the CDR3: TGTGCCAGCACTAAGAGGCGTGAGAACACTGAAGCTTTCTTT.

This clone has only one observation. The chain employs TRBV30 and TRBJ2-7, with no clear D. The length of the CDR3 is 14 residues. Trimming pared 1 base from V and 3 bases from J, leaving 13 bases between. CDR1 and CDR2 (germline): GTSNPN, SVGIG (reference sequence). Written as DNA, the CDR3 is TGTGCCTGGAGTGCCTTAGGACCAAACTACGAGCAGTACTTC. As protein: CAWSALGPNYEQYF. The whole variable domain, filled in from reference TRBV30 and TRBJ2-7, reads SQTIHQWPATLVQPVGSPLSLECTVEGTSNPNLYWYRQAAGRGLQLLFYSVGIGQISSEVPQNLSASRPQDRQFILSSKKLLLSDSGFYLCAWSALGPNYEQYFGPGTRLTVT.

The CDR3 reads CAISEGNSGGTDTQYF. CDR3 in DNA: TGTGCCATCAGTGAGGGGAATAGCGGGGGCACAGATACGCAGTATTTT. This chain connects TRBV10-3 to TRBJ2-3; the match to TRBD2 covers 8 bases. Germline V gene sequence: CDR1 ENHRY, CDR2 SYGVKD. J gave up 1 base and V 2 bases, and 5 bases lay outside the gene matches. The CDR3 has 16 residues.

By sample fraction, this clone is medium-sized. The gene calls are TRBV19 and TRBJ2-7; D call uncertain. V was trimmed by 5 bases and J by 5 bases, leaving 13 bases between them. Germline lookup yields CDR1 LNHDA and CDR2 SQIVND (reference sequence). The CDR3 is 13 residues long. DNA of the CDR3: TGTGCCAGTAGTCCAGGTCTCGGAAACGAGCAGTACTTC. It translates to CASSPGLGNEQYF.

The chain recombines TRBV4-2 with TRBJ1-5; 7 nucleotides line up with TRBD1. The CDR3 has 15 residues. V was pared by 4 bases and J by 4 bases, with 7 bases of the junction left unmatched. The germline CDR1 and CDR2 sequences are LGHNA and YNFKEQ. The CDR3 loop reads CASSLGTARNQPQHF. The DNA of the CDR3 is TGTGCCAGCAGCCTCGGGACAGCAAGAAATCAGCCCCAGCATTTT.

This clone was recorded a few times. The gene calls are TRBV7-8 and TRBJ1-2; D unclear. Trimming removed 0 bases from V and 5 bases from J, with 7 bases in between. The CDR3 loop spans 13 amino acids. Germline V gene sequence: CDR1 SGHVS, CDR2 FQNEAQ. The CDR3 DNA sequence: TGTGCCAGCAGCTTAGCGACGGAGTATGGCTACACCTTC. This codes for CASSLATEYGYTF.

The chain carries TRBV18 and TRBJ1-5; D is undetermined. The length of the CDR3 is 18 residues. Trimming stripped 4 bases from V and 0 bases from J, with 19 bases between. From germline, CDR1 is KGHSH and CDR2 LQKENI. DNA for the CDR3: TGTGCCAGCTCACGGGAGTCCAGGACGTCATATAGCAATCAGCCCCAGCATTTT. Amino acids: CASSRESRTSYSNQPQHF.

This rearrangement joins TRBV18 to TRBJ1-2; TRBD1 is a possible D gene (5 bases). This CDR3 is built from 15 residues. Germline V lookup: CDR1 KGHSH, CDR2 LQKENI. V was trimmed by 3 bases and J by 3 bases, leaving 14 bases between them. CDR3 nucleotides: TGTGCCAGCTCACCGTATAGACAGACTGACTATGGCTACACCTTC. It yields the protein CASSPYRQTDYGYTF.